The sequence of this T cell receptor (beta chain) was determined in a study of cytomegalovirus exposure and HLA in healthy donors. PCR used 60 Vbeta primers and 13 Jbeta primers. Measured with immunoSEQ multiplex PCR; TCRdb has only the in-frame clones, and not every one. The sample has some 130,000 clones, more than 75% seen once. A note on this clone: What it binds is unknown.

Germline CDR1 reads SGHDT; CDR2 reads YYEEEE. The CDR3 runs to 14 residues. V lost 1 base and J lost 4, with 6 bases in between. Overall study findings and caveats: The sole available immune exposure information was CMV serostatus.

The receptor was isolated from a female donor in good health and CMV-seronegative. The sequencing sample was made of PBMCs. The chain joins TRBV5-6 to TRBJ1-6; possibly TRBD1 for D (5 bases). DNA for the CDR3: TGTGCCAGCAGCTTGCCAGGGTATAATTCACCCCTCCACTTT. Its protein product is CASSLPGYNSPLHF.